Below, one TCR beta chain is given with its context. The target antigen is unknown. Germline loops: CDR1 SGHTA, CDR2 FQGNSA. V lost 3 bases, J lost 4 bases, and 8 bases stayed unmatched. This CDR3 region has 15 residues. The data belong to a study of OX40 agonist ivuxolimab in advanced cancers. Measured with immunoSEQ multiplex PCR; TCRdb has only the in-frame clones, and not every one. The data contain about 20,000 clones, around nine tenths of them singletons. Study-wide findings and caveats: In the 0.1-3.0 mg/kg groups, partial responders showed among the lowest expansion.

The source of this sequence is an adult with an advanced solid tumor such as melanoma, head and neck, liver or kidney cancer. The sequencing used CD4+ or CD8+ T cells sorted from blood, collected in a trial of the OX40 agonist ivuxolimab. This chain joins TRBV7-2 and TRBJ1-2, with 7 positions matching TRBD1. CDR3: CASSFSGTDFYGYTF. In nucleotides, the CDR3 is TGTGCCAGCAGCTTTTCCGGGACAGATTTCTATGGCTACACCTTC.